This T cell receptor beta chain was recorded in a study of T cell changes during pregnancy in multiple sclerosis. Sequenced by immunoSEQ multiplex PCR; TCRdb stores in-frame clones only, minus some. The sample shows 65,000 to 75,000 clones, roughly 92% of them seen only once. CDR3 size: 13 residues. Trimming removed 2 bases at V and 11 bases at J, with 10 bases between. The V gene's germline CDR1 is MNHEY and CDR2 SVGAGI. The chain recombines TRBV6-5 with TRBJ1-6; no reliable D call. This receptor was identified in a female donor with multiple sclerosis, enrolled in a pregnancy study. This material consisted of peripheral blood, taken in the second trimester of pregnancy. The CDR3 nucleotides read TGTGCCAGCAGTTACGCGGCCGAGACACCCCTCCACTTT. As protein: CASSYAAETPLHF.